The entry that follows covers one T cell receptor beta chain sequence. The antigen remains unidentified. Assay used: immunoSEQ multiplex PCR; TCRdb lists only in-frame clones, some missing. The repertoire includes fewer than 65,000 clones, approximately 79% of them detected once, and about 10% sits in the top ten. This sample is part of a study of T cell responses to AZD1222 COVID-19 vaccine. Study summary: Recipients boosted at about 4 weeks or about 12 weeks are pooled. Study results and caveats: Seropositivity was recorded at baseline in only six AZD1222 recipients.

The CDR3 is 17 residues long. The germline gives CDR1 MDHEN, CDR2 SYDVKM. Trimming took off 2 bases at V and 0 bases at J, with 14 bases between the two ends. Sequencing used peripheral blood, obtained on day 0 of AZD1222 vaccination. This receptor was obtained from an adult in good health. The V call is TRBV28, the J call TRBJ2-4; no definite D call. The CDR3 DNA reads as TGTGCCAGCAGTTTACTAGATCCCTCAGTAGCCAAAAACATTCAGTACTTC. This codes for CASSLLDPSVAKNIQYF.